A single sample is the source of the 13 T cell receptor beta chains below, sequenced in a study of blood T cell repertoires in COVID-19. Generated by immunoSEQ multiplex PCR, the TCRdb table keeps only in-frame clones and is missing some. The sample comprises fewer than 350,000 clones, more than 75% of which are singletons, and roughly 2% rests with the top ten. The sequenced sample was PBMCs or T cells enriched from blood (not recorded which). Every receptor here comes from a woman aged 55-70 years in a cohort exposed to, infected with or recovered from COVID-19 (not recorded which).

The CDR3 DNA follows: TGTGCCAGCAGCTTGGCCCGGACAGGGAACTACAATGAGCAGTTCTTC. Translated: CASSLARTGNYNEQFF. The V call is TRBV5-4, the J call TRBJ2-1; 8 bases align to TRBD1. This CDR3 spans 16 amino acids. From germline, CDR1 is SGHNT and CDR2 YYREEE (reference sequence). V was clipped by 0 bases and J by 3 bases; unmatched bases: 5.

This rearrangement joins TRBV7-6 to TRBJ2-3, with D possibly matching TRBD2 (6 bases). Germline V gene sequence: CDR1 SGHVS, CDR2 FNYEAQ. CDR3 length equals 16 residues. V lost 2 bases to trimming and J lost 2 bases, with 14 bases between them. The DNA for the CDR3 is TGTGCCAGCAGCTTAAGGTCCGGGGGAGCCACAGATACGCAGTATTTT. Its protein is CASSLRSGGATDTQYF.

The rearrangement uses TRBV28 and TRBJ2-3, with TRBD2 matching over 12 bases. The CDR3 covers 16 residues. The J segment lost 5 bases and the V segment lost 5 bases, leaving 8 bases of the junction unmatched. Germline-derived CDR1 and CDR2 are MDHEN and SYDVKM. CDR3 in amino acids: CASSVTLAGGIDTQYF. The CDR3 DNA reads TGTGCCAGCAGTGTGACGCTAGCGGGAGGGATAGATACGCAGTATTTT.

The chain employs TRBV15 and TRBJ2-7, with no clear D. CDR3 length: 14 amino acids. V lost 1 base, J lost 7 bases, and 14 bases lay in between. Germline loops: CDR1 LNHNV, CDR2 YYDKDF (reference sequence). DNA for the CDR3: TGTGCCACCAGCAGAGGGCAGGCCCGCAGGGAGCAGTACTTC. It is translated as CATSRGQARREQYF.

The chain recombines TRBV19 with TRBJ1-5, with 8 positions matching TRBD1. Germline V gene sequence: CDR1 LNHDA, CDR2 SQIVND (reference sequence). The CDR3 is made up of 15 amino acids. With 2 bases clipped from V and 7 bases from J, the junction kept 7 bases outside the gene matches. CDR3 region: CASSIKPGGGQPQHF. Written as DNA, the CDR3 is TGTGCCAGTAGTATAAAACCAGGGGGCGGCCAGCCCCAGCATTTT.

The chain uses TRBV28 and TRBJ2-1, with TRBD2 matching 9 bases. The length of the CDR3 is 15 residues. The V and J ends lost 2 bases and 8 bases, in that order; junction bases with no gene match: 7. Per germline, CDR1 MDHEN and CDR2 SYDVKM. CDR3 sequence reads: CASSLPSGVLYEQFF. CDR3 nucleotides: TGTGCCAGCAGTTTACCTAGCGGGGTGTTGTATGAGCAGTTCTTC.

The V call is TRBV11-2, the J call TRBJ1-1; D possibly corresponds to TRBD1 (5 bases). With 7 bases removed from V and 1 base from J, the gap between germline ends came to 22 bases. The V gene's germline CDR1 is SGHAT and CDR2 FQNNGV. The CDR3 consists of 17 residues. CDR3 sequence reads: CASTPEGPTASNTEAFF. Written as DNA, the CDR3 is TGTGCCAGCACCCCGGAGGGGCCGACGGCCTCGAACACTGAAGCTTTCTTT. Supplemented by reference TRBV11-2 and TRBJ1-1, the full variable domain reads EAGVAQSPRYKIIEKRQSVAFWCNPISGHATLYWYQQILGQGPKLLIQFQNNGVVDDSQLPKDRFSAERLKGVDSTLKIQPAKLEDSAVYLCASTPEGPTASNTEAFFGQGTRLTVV.

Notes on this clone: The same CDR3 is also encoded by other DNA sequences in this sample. The CDR3 nucleotides read TGTGCCAGCAGCTCCAGCTCCTACAATGAGCAGTTCTTC. Translating it yields CASSSSSYNEQFF. The chain uses TRBV7-3 and TRBJ2-1; no clear D gene. The CDR3 length is 13 residues. Germline V gene sequence: CDR1 SGHTA, CDR2 FQGTGA. Trimming stripped 4 bases from V and 0 bases from J, with 4 bases between.

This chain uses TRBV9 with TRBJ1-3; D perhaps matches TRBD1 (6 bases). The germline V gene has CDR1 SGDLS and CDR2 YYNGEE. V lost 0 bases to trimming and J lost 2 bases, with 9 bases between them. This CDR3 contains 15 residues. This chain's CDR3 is CASSVEGQPGNTIYF. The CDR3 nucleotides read TGTGCCAGCAGCGTAGAAGGACAGCCTGGAAACACCATATATTTT.

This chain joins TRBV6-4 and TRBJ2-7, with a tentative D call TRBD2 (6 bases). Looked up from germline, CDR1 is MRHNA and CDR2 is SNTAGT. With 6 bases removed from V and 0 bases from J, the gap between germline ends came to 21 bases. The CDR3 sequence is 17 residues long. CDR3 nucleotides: TGTGCCAGCAGGACCCGGGACTGCAGGCCCCACTCCTACGAGCAGTACTTC. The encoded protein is CASRTRDCRPHSYEQYF.

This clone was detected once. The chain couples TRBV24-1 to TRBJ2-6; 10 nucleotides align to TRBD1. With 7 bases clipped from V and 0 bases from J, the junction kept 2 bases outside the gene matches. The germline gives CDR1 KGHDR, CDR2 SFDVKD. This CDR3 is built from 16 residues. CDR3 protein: CATSRDRGSGANVLTF. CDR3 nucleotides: TGTGCCACCAGCCGGGACAGGGGCTCTGGGGCCAACGTCCTGACTTTC.

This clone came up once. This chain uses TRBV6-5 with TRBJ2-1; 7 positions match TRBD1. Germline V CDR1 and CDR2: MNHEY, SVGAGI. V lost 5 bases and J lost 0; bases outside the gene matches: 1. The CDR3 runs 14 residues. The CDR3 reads CASSNRGSYNEQFF. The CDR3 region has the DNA TGTGCCAGCAGTAACAGGGGCTCCTACAATGAGCAGTTCTTC.

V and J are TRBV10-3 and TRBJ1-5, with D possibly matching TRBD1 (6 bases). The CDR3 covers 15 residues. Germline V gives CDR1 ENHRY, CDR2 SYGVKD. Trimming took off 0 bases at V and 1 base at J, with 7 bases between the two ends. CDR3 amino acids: CAISESTGSNQPQHF. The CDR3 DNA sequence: TGTGCCATCAGTGAGTCAACAGGGAGCAATCAGCCCCAGCATTTT.